This T cell receptor (beta chain) was found in a study of blood T cell repertoires in COVID-19. TCRdb's copy holds only in-frame clones and misses some; the assay was immunoSEQ multiplex PCR. Here the sample spans around 200,000 clones, about four fifths being singletons. CDR1 and CDR2 from the germline V gene are SGHDT and YYEEEE. V trimming: 1 base; J trimming: 8 bases; junction bases outside the gene matches: 1. This CDR3 is 13 amino acids long. J is TRBJ2-1 and V is TRBV5-6; 9 bases align to TRBD1. The specimen sequenced was peripheral blood. This TCR was sampled from a human donor in a cohort sampled during active COVID-19. The CDR3 is CASSLTGGHEQFF. The CDR3 nucleotides read TGTGCCAGCAGCTTGACAGGGGGCCATGAGCAGTTCTTC.